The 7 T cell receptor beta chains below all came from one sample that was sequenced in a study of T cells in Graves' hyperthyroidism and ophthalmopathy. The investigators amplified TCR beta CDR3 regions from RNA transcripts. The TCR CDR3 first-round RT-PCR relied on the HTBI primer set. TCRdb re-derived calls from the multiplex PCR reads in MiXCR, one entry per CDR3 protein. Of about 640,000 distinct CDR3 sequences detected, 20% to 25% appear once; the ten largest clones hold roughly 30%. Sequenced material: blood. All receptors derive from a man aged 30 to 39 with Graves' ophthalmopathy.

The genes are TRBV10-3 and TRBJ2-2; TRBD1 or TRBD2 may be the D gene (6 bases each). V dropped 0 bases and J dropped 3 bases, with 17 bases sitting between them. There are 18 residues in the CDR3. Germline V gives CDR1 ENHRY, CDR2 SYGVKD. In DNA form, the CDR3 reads TGTGCCATCAGTGAGTCACCGGGGGCCTTGGCACACACCGGGGAGCTGTTTTTT. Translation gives CAISESPGALAHTGELFF.

This chain's CDR3 is CAATGHPIYSGANVLTF. CDR3 bases: TGTGCCGCCACGGGACACCCTATATACTCTGGGGCCAACGTCCTGACTTTC. The chain links TRBV10-3 to TRBJ2-6; perhaps TRBD1 as D (6 bases). CDR3 length: 17 amino acids. Per the germline V gene, CDR1 is ENHRY and CDR2 is SYGVKD. V was trimmed by 11 bases and J by 0 bases, leaving 20 bases between them.

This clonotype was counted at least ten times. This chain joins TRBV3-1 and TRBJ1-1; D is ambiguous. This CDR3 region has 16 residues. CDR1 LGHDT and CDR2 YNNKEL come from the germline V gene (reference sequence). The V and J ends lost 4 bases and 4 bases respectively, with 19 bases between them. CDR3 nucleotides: TGTGCCAGCAGCCCGCCTGGCGGACGGAACACCACTGAAGCTTTCTTT. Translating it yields CASSPPGGRNTTEAFF.

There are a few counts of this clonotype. CDR3 in DNA: TGTGCCAGTCAACTAGCGGGTGAGCAGTTCTTC. Its protein is CASQLAGEQFF. The J gene is TRBJ2-1, the V gene TRBV5-5, with 9 bases aligning to TRBD2. Germline CDR1 is SGHKS and CDR2 is YYEKEE (reference sequence). The CDR3 runs to 11 residues. V lost 8 bases, J lost 9 bases, and 3 bases stayed unmatched.

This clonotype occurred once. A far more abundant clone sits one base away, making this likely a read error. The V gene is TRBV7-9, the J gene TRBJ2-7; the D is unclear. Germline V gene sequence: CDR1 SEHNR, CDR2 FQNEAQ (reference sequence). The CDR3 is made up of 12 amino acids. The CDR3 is CASSLVRYDQYF. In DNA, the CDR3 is TGTGCCAGCAGCTTAGTCCGCTACGATCAGTACTTC.

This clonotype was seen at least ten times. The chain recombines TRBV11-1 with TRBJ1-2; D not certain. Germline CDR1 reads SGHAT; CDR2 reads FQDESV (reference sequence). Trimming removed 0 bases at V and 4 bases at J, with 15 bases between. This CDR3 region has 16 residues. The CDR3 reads CASSLAGPGSGYGYTF. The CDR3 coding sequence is TGTGCCAGCAGCTTAGCGGGTCCTGGGTCGGGCTATGGCTACACCTTC.

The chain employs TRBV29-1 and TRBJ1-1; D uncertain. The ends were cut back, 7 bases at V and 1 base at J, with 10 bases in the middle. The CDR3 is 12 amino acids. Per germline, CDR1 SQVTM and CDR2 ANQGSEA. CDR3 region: CSARERNTEAFF. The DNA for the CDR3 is TGCAGCGCTCGGGAAAGGAACACTGAAGCTTTCTTT.